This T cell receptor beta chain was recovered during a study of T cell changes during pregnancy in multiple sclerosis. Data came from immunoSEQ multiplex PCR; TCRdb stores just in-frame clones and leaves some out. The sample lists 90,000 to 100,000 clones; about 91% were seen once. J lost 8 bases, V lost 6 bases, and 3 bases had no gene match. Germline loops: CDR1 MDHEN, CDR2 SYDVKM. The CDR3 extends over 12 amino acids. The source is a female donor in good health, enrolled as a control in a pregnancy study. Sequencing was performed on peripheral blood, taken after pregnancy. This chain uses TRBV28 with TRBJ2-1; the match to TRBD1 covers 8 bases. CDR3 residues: CASRSDRDEQFF. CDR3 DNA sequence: TGTGCCAGCAGATCGGACAGGGATGAGCAGTTCTTC.